This TCR beta chain emerged from a study of blood T cells in healthy people across ages. Germline values: CDR1 SGHRS, CDR2 YFSETQ. The CDR3 contains 14 residues. The V gene lost 6 bases and the J gene lost 4 bases, with 14 bases spanning the gap. The table lists this clonotype with a few counts. Alongside a J-beta primer mix, a sample-barcoded 5' primer served in a second PCR lasting roughly 7 to 12 cycles. TCRdb fed the 5' RACE reads into MiXCR, producing one record per CDR3 protein. The table includes approximately 1,700,000 distinct CDR3 sequences, around 40% detected once. The gene calls are TRBV5-1 and TRBJ2-1; D may be TRBD1 (6 bases). This clonotype was sampled from a human donor in good health. Material: blood. The CDR3 region is CASTRDTHYNEQFF. In DNA form, the CDR3 reads TGCGCCAGCACTCGGGACACCCATTACAATGAGCAGTTCTTC.